The clone carrying this TCR beta chain came up once. Its antigen is still unknown. Germline CDR1 is WSHSY and CDR2 is SAAADI. The CDR3 length is 17 residues. V gave up 0 bases and J gave up 2 bases, with 16 bases separating them. The source of the sample is a study of OX40 agonist ivuxolimab in advanced cancers. Measured with immunoSEQ multiplex PCR; TCRdb has only the in-frame clones, and not every one. The data contain approximately 66,000 clones, 70% to 90% of them singletons. General study findings and limits: Expanded peripheral T cell antigen specificity was not determined.

The TCR was taken from an adult with an advanced solid tumor such as melanoma, head and neck, liver or kidney cancer. J is TRBJ1-2 and V is TRBV10-2; tentatively, D is TRBD1 (5 bases). Sequencing used CD4+ or CD8+ T cells sorted from blood, obtained in a trial of the OX40 agonist ivuxolimab. CDR3 loop: CASSESGPWGLNYGYTF. CDR3 DNA sequence: TGCGCCAGCAGTGAGTCGGGGCCCTGGGGACTAAACTATGGCTACACCTTC.